This T cell receptor (beta chain) was captured by sequencing in a study of T cells in Graves' hyperthyroidism and ophthalmopathy. No ophthalmopathy progression within 18 months constituted stable Graves' hyperthyroidism. Hyperthyroidism patients were newly diagnosed, had disease duration under 2 months, and were aged 18 to 65 years. Clinicians diagnosed patients from clinical symptoms, serum thyroxine and TRAb, thyroid ultrasound and orbital computed tomography. Around 9.8 ml fresh peripheral blood yielded the PBMCs. TCR beta CDR3 regions were amplified from RNA transcripts. First-round RT-PCR of the TCR CDR3 relied on the HTBI primer set. MiXCR was run by TCRdb on the multiplex PCR reads, yielding one entry per CDR3 protein. Seen here are hundreds of thousands of distinct CDR3 sequences, more than 30% observed once, and the top ten hold about 9%. The ends were cut back, 6 bases at V and 0 bases at J, with 15 bases in the middle. The CDR3 is 14 residues long. Germline V CDR1 and CDR2: DFQATT, SNEGSKA (reference sequence).

This clonotype was recorded at least ten times. The sample taken for sequencing was blood. The TCR comes from a man aged 18-30 years with Graves' hyperthyroidism. The V and J genes are TRBV20-1 and TRBJ2-7; the D is unclear. This chain's CDR3 is CSASSIFSSYEQYF. In DNA, the CDR3 is TGCAGTGCCTCCTCGATTTTCAGCTCCTACGAGCAGTACTTC.